The rows below give T cell receptor beta chains drawn from one sample of a study of T cell changes during pregnancy in multiple sclerosis. TCRdb's copy holds only in-frame clones and misses some; the assay was immunoSEQ multiplex PCR. Found here are some 29,000 clones, 91% of them singletons; the top ten hold less than 5%. The sample in question was CD8+ T cells from peripheral blood mononuclear cells, obtained in the second trimester of pregnancy. The receptor set was obtained from a female donor in good health, enrolled as a control in a pregnancy study. The CDR3 runs from the conserved cysteine through the conserved F or W. A D gene is named only where the DNA matches it firmly. Clone size, where shown, is once, few, many, or a class for clones that have expanded.

D: -; J: TRBJ1-1; V: TRBV7-9; size: once; DNA: TGTGCCAGCAGCTCCAGGGTGGAGGCTTTCTTT; CDR3: CASSSRVEAFF
D: -; J: TRBJ2-7; V: TRBV7-9; size: -; DNA: TGTGCCAGCAGGGCAGGGCACGCCGCCGAGCAGTACTTC; CDR3: CASRAGHAAEQYF
D: TRBD2; J: TRBJ2-3; V: TRBV6-1; size: -; DNA: TGTGCCAGCAGTGAATGGCTAGCGGGGGACGCCACAGATACGCAGTATTTT; CDR3: CASSEWLAGDATDTQYF
D: -; J: TRBJ1-2; V: TRBV30; size: -; DNA: TGTGCCTGGAGTTCGGCTTTCGAGAGGAACTATGGCTACACCTTC; CDR3: CAWSSAFERNYGYTF
D: TRBD1; J: TRBJ1-1; V: TRBV6-1; size: -; DNA: TGTGCCAGCAGTGTGGGGACAGGGAACACTGAAGCTTTCTTT; CDR3: CASSVGTGNTEAFF
D: TRBD1; J: TRBJ2-2; V: TRBV7-8; size: -; DNA: TGTGCCAGCAGCTCTTCCGGGACAGGGTCTCCCGGGGAGCTGTTTTTT; CDR3: CASSSSGTGSPGELFF
D: TRBD1; J: TRBJ2-1; V: TRBV7-2; size: -; DNA: TGTGCCAGCAGCTTGGACAGGGGGTCGGATGAGCAGTTCTTC; CDR3: CASSLDRGSDEQFF
D: TRBD2; J: TRBJ2-7; V: TRBV2; size: -; DNA: TGTGCCAGCATTAGACTAGCGGGGGGCCGGGGCGAGCAGTACTTC; CDR3: CASIRLAGGRGEQYF
D: -; J: TRBJ2-3; V: TRBV5-4; size: -; DNA: TGTGCCAGCAGCTTCCGGACAGACATTACAGATACGCAGTATTTT; CDR3: CASSFRTDITDTQYF
D: TRBD1; J: TRBJ2-3; V: TRBV6-1; size: -; DNA: TGTGCCAGCAGTGAAAATCCGGGACAGAAAAGCACAGATACGCAGTATTTT; CDR3: CASSENPGQKSTDTQYF
D: -; J: TRBJ1-1; V: TRBV27; size: -; DNA: TGTGCCAGCCACCTAGGAAGTAACACTGAAGCTTTCTTT; CDR3: CASHLGSNTEAFF
D: TRBD1; J: TRBJ1-2; V: TRBV9; size: -; DNA: TGTGCCAGCAGCCCAGGACAGGGTCGCGGGTATGGCTACACCTTC; CDR3: CASSPGQGRGYGYTF
D: TRBD2; J: TRBJ2-1; V: TRBV27; size: -; DNA: TGTGCCAGCAGTCCGACTAGCGGGGGGGCTGATGAGCAGTTCTTC; CDR3: CASSPTSGGADEQFF
D: -; J: TRBJ2-2; V: TRBV6-1; size: once; DNA: TGTGCCAGCAGGTTTTCGGCCGGGGAGCTGTTTTTT; CDR3: CASRFSAGELFF
D: -; J: TRBJ2-1; V: TRBV29-1; size: -; DNA: TGCAGCGTTGAACCCGGGTACTCCTACAATGAGCAGTTCTTC; CDR3: CSVEPGYSYNEQFF
D: TRBD1; J: TRBJ1-5; V: TRBV27; size: -; DNA: TGTGCCAGCAGCCCCGACCGGACAGGACGGGGCAATCAGCCCCAGCATTTT; CDR3: CASSPDRTGRGNQPQHF
D: TRBD2; J: TRBJ2-3; V: TRBV7-2; size: -; DNA: TGTGCCAGCAGCTCTAGGACTAGCGGGGCCACAGATACGCAGTATTTT; CDR3: CASSSRTSGATDTQYF